These T cell receptor beta chains were read from a single sample in a study of cytomegalovirus exposure and HLA in healthy donors. Libraries were prepared by immunoSEQ multiplex PCR; TCRdb keeps only in-frame clonotypes and omits some of them. The data show some 260,000 clones, roughly 88% seen once. The specimen sequenced was PBMCs. The receptor source for this set is a woman in her 30s in good health and CMV-seronegative. Both conserved end residues are part of each CDR3. D genes are given only for firm matches. Expanded clones are given a class, and other clones once, few, many or no size at all.

D	V	J	size	CDR3	DNA
.	TRBV9	TRBJ2-2	.	CASSVSGSVGAENTGELFF	TGTGCCAGCAGCGTATCGGGGTCCGTTGGAGCAGAGAACACCGGGGAGCTGTTTTTT
.	TRBV6-4	TRBJ2-7	.	CATPPGLRIYEQYF	TGTGCCACCCCGCCAGGGTTGAGAATCTACGAGCAGTACTTC
.	TRBV28	TRBJ1-5	.	CASSLGPPPVQPQHF	TGTGCCAGCAGTTTAGGCCCCCCACCCGTTCAGCCCCAGCATTTT
TRBD1	TRBV6-6	TRBJ2-1	.	CASRQARGQRENEQFF	TGTGCCAGCAGGCAGGCTAGGGGACAGAGAGAAAACGAGCAGTTCTTC
.	TRBV30	TRBJ1-2	.	CAWITREGYTF	TGTGCCTGGATTACAAGGGAAGGCTACACCTTC
TRBD2	TRBV9	TRBJ2-2	.	CASSLRAASGRATTHEELFF	TGTGCCAGCAGCCTTCGAGCGGCTAGCGGGAGGGCCACTACGCATGAGGAGCTGTTTTTT
.	TRBV9	TRBJ2-3	.	CASSDLTGAPTDTQYF	TGTGCCAGCAGCGATTTAACGGGAGCCCCCACAGATACGCAGTATTTT
TRBD2	TRBV28	TRBJ2-1	.	CATPGLAENEQFF	TGTGCCACTCCGGGACTAGCGGAAAATGAGCAGTTCTTC
.	TRBV29-1	TRBJ1-2	.	CSVGGYTF	TGCAGCGTTGGTGGCTACACCTTC
TRBD1	TRBV4-3	TRBJ1-2	.	CASSPGTGGGGYTF	TGCGCCAGCAGCCCAGGGACAGGGGGCGGTGGCTACACCTTC
.	TRBV5-1	TRBJ2-1	few	CASSLGGYNEQFF	TGCGCCAGCAGCTTGGGGGGCTACAATGAGCAGTTCTTC
.	TRBV7-2	TRBJ1-4	.	CASSLVASKEKLFF	TGTGCCAGCAGCTTAGTTGCCTCGAAAGAAAAACTGTTTTTT
TRBD2	TRBV14	TRBJ2-1	.	CASSQEGGTPVLIYNEQFF	TGTGCCAGCAGCCAAGAGGGAGGGACTCCCGTTTTAATATACAATGAGCAGTTCTTC
.	TRBV11-2	TRBJ2-7	.	CASSLGDGVYEQYF	TGTGCCAGCAGCCTAGGGGACGGTGTCTACGAGCAGTACTTC
.	TRBV7-9	TRBJ2-3	.	CASSLSDTQYF	TGTGCCAGCAGCTTGTCCGACACGCAGTATTTT
.	TRBV5-1	TRBJ2-5	.	CASSDLQGEETQYF	TGCGCCAGCAGCGATTTACAGGGTGAAGAGACCCAGTACTTC
.	TRBV29-1	TRBJ2-3	.	CSVEDGGQSGSADTQYF	TGCAGCGTTGAAGATGGTGGACAGTCGGGGTCAGCAGATACGCAGTATTTT
.	TRBV6-6	TRBJ1-2	.	CASSRTRGTGYGYTF	TGTGCCAGCAGCCGAACCAGAGGGACCGGCTATGGCTACACCTTC
TRBD2	TRBV5-1	TRBJ2-1	.	CASSLGTSGFNAIDEQFF	TGCGCCAGCAGCTTGGGGACTAGCGGGTTCAATGCGATTGATGAGCAGTTCTTC
.	TRBV5-1	TRBJ2-7	.	CASSLVEGWHEQYF	TGCGCCAGCAGCTTGGTGGAGGGCTGGCACGAGCAGTACTTC
TRBD1	TRBV28	TRBJ2-7	.	CASSSRQGLITVYF	TGTGCCAGCAGTTCACGACAGGGCTTAATAACGGTGTACTTC
.	TRBV5-1	TRBJ1-2	.	CASSLGGDYGYTF	TGCGCCAGCAGCTTGGGAGGGGACTATGGCTACACCTTC
.	TRBV5-6	TRBJ2-2	.	CASSLQSTGELFF	TGTGCCAGCAGTCTTCAGTCCACCGGGGAGCTGTTTTTT
TRBD1	TRBV4-1	TRBJ2-5	.	CASSPSRGNWETQYF	TGCGCCAGCAGCCCGAGCAGGGGGAATTGGGAGACCCAGTACTTC
.	TRBV4-3	TRBJ2-1	.	CASSQDRVPSSYNEQFF	TGCGCCAGCAGCCAAGACAGGGTTCCGAGCTCCTACAATGAGCAGTTCTTC
TRBD1	TRBV25-1	TRBJ1-5	.	CASSESALTGKSQPQHF	TGTGCCAGCAGTGAATCGGCCCTGACAGGGAAGAGTCAGCCCCAGCATTTT
.	TRBV5-1	TRBJ1-5	.	CASSLDGAPQPQHF	TGCGCCAGCAGCTTGGATGGGGCCCCTCAGCCCCAGCATTTT
TRBD1	TRBV4-1	TRBJ2-5	.	CASSQDGRQGRGETQYF	TGCGCCAGCAGCCAAGACGGTAGACAGGGTCGGGGAGAGACCCAGTACTTC
TRBD1	TRBV10-1	TRBJ2-1	.	CASSARDRPTYNEQFF	TGCGCCAGCAGTGCCCGGGACAGGCCGACCTACAATGAGCAGTTCTTC
.	TRBV27	TRBJ2-3	.	CASSFGAPRGGARDTQYF	TGTGCCAGCAGTTTCGGGGCCCCCAGGGGAGGGGCGAGAGATACGCAGTATTTT
TRBD1	TRBV11-2	TRBJ1-1	.	CASSSNRQDRGSTTEAFF	TGTGCCAGCAGCAGCAACCGCCAGGACAGGGGCTCGACCACTGAAGCTTTCTTT
.	TRBV7-9	TRBJ2-7	.	CASSFGSQGEQYF	TGTGCCAGCAGCTTCGGGAGTCAGGGCGAGCAGTACTTC
TRBD2	TRBV10-2	TRBJ2-1	.	CASSDPSGRGYNEQFF	TGCGCCAGCAGTGATCCTAGCGGGAGGGGTTACAATGAGCAGTTCTTC
.	TRBV9	TRBJ2-3	.	CASGRTANTDTQYF	TGTGCCAGCGGTCGGACAGCAAACACAGATACGCAGTATTTT
.	TRBV28	TRBJ2-7	.	CASSLASAVSYEQYF	TGTGCCAGCAGTTTAGCTAGCGCGGTCTCCTACGAGCAGTACTTC
.	TRBV15	TRBJ2-7	.	CATGEGHEQYF	TGTGCCACCGGGGAAGGCCACGAGCAGTACTTC
TRBD2	TRBV27	TRBJ2-1	.	CASSSGLAVNEQFF	TGTGCCAGCAGTTCCGGACTAGCGGTCAATGAGCAGTTCTTC
.	TRBV11-2	TRBJ2-1	.	CASSLDLSGSSYNEQFF	TGTGCCAGCAGCTTAGATTTATCAGGGAGCTCCTACAATGAGCAGTTCTTC
.	TRBV7-9	TRBJ2-5	.	CASSRGYQETQYF	TGTGCCAGCAGCCGTGGATATCAAGAGACCCAGTACTTC
.	TRBV19	TRBJ2-7	.	CASSMREPYEQYF	TGTGCCAGTAGTATGAGGGAACCTTACGAGCAGTACTTC
.	TRBV5-6	TRBJ2-1	.	CASSLRDGYNEQFF	TGTGCCAGCAGCTTGAGGGACGGGTACAATGAGCAGTTCTTC
.	TRBV15	TRBJ2-3	.	CATSTPDITDTQYF	TGTGCCACCAGCACTCCGGACATCACAGATACGCAGTATTTT
.	TRBV29-1	TRBJ2-5	.	CSGDAETQYF	TGCAGCGGGGACGCGGAGACCCAGTACTTC
.	TRBV6-5	TRBJ1-2	.	CASSYIWPPQDYTF	TGTGCCAGCAGTTACATTTGGCCGCCCCAGGACTACACCTTC
TRBD2	TRBV28	TRBJ2-5	.	CASRMTSGQETQYF	TGTGCCAGCAGAATGACTAGCGGCCAAGAGACCCAGTACTTC
.	TRBV6-6	TRBJ2-2	.	CASSATRLANTGELFF	TGTGCCAGCAGTGCGACTAGACTAGCGAACACCGGGGAGCTGTTTTTT
.	TRBV4-2	TRBJ1-5	once	CASSQVSLDSSNQPQHF	TGTGCCAGCAGCCAAGTTTCCCTGGACAGTAGCAATCAGCCCCAGCATTTT